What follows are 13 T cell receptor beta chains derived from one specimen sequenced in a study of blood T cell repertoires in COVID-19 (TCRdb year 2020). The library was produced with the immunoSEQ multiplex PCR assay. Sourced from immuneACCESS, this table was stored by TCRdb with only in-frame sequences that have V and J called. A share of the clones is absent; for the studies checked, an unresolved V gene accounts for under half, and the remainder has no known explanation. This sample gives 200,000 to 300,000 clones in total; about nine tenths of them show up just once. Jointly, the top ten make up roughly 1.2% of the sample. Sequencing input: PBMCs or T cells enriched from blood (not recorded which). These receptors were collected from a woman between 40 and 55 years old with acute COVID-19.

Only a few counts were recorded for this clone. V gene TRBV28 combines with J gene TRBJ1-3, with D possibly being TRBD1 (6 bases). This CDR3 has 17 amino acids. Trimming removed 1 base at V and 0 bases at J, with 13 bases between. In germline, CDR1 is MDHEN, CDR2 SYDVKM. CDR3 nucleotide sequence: TGTGCCAGCAGTTTATTAGTGGGACAAAGCTCTGGAAACACCATATATTTT. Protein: CASSLLVGQSSGNTIYF.

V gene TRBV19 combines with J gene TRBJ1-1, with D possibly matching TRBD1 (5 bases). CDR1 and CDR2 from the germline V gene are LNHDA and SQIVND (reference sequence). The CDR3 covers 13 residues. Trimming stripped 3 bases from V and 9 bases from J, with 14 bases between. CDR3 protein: CASSMGTGEQAFF. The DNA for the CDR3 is TGTGCCAGTAGTATGGGGACGGGAGAGCAAGCTTTCTTT.

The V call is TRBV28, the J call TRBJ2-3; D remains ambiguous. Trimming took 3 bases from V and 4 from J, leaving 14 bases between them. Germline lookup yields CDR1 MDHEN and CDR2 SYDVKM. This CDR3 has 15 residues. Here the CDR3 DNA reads TGTGCCAGCAGTTTCGATCAGAATTTTCCAGATACGCAGTATTTT. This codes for CASSFDQNFPDTQYF.

CDR3 nucleotides: TGTGCCAGCAGACGGACAGTAGGATCCTACGAGCAGTACGTC. Protein product: CASRRTVGSYEQYV. This chain joins TRBV28 and TRBJ2-7; D might be TRBD1 (6 bases). Germline CDR1 and CDR2: MDHEN and SYDVKM. V dropped 6 bases and J dropped 1 base, with 13 bases sitting between them. The length of the CDR3 is 14 residues.

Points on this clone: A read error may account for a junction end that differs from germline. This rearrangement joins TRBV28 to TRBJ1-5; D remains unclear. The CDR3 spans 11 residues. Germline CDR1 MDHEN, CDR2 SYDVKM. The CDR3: CASSFNPPQHF. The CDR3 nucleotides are TGTGCCAGCAGTTTCAATCCGCCCCAGCATTTT.

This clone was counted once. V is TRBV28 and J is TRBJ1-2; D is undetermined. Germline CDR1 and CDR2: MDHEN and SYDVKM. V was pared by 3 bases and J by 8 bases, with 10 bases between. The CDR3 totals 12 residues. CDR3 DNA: TGTGCCAGCAGTTTTTCGGTGGGCGGCTACACCTTC. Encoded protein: CASSFSVGGYTF.

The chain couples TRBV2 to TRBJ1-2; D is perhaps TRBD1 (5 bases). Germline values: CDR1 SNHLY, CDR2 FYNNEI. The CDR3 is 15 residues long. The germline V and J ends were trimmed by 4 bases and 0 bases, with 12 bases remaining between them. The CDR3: CASSVGRPTNYGYTF. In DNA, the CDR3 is TGTGCCAGCAGTGTGGGGCGACCTACTAACTATGGCTACACCTTC.

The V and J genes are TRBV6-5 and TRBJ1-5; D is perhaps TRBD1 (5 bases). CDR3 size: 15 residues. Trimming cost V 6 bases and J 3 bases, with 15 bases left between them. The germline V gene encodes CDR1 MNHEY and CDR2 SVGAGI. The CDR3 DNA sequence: TGTGCCAGCAGATCGACGGGGGTGGCCAATCAGCCCCAGCATTTT. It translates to CASRSTGVANQPQHF.

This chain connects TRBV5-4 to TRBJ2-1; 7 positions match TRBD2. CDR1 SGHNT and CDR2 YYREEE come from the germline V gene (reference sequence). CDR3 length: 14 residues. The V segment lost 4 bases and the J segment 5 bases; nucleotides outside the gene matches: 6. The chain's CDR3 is CASSPTGTNNEQFF. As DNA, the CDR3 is TGTGCCAGCAGCCCCACCGGGACTAACAATGAGCAGTTCTTC.

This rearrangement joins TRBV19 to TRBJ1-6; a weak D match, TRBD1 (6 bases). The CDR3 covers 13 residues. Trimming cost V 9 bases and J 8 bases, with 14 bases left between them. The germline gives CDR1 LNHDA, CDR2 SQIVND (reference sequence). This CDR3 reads CARPGTNDSPLHF. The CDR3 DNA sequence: TGTGCCAGACCCGGGACAAATGATTCACCCCTCCACTTT. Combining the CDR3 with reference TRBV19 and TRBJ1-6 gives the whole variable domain DGGITQSPKYLFRKEGQNVTLSCEQNLNHDAMYWYRQDPGQGLRLIYYSQIVNDFQKGDIAEGYSVSREKKESFPLTVTSAQKNPTAFYLCARPGTNDSPLHFGNGTRLTVT.

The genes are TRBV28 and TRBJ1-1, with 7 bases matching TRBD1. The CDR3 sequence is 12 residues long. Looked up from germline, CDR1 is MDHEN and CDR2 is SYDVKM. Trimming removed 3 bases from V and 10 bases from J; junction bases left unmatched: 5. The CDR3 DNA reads TGTGCCAGCAGTTTGCAGGGGGGTGCAGCTTTCTTT. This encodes CASSLQGGAAFF.

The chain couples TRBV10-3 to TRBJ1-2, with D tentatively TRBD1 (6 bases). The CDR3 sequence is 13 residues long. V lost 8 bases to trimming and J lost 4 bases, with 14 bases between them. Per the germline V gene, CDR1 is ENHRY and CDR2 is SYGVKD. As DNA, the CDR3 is TGTGCCATCTTTGAAAACAGGGTCTATGGCTACACCTTC. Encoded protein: CAIFENRVYGYTF.

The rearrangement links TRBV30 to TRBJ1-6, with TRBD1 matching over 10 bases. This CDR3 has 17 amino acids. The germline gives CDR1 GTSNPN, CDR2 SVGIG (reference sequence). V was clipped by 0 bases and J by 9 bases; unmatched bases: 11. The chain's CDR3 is CAWSVRQGAYMGSPLHF. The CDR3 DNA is TGTGCCTGGAGTGTACGACAGGGGGCATATATGGGTTCACCCCTCCACTTT.